The 5 T cell receptor beta chains reported below all come from one sample, sequenced in a study of post-analysis software for immune sequencing data. Study-wide results and limits: Patients carried a handful of TRBV segments more frequently than controls did, and TRBV5-6, TRBV5-1 and TRBV20-1 were among them.

The antigens these receptors bind are not known. The TCR beta cDNA libraries contained unique molecular identifiers. Using its own MiXCR run on the PCR reads, TCRdb lists one record per CDR3 protein. The sample gives approximately 260,000 distinct CDR3 sequences, 36% of which show up once; 4% to 6% is in the top ten. Sequencing was done on a sample of blood. These receptors came from a girl under 18 with multiple sclerosis.

At least ten counts were recorded for this clonotype. The chain has TRBV6-5 and TRBJ2-1; D is unresolved. Germline V CDR1 and CDR2: MNHEY, SVGAGI. The CDR3 loop spans 17 amino acids. V shed 0 bases and J shed 4 bases, with 16 bases lying between them. The CDR3 loop is CASSYSTRVRLYNEQFF. The DNA of the CDR3 is TGTGCCAGCAGTTACTCGACCCGTGTCCGGCTTTACAATGAGCAGTTCTTC.

The genes are TRBV7-2 and TRBJ1-1, with D unclear. This CDR3 is 13 amino acids long. In germline, CDR1 is SGHTA, CDR2 FQGNSA. V was cut by 1 base and J by 6 bases, with 9 bases left in between. The CDR3 sequence: CASSLGGNSEAFF. The DNA of the CDR3 is TGTGCCAGCAGCTTAGGTGGCAACTCTGAAGCTTTCTTT.

This clonotype has at least ten counts. The CDR3, as DNA: TGTGCCAGCAGCGCCGGGCCTCAAGAGACCCAGTACTTC. Translating it yields CASSAGPQETQYF. The V and J genes are TRBV7-2 and TRBJ2-5, with no clear D. The CDR3 has 13 amino acids. V shed 5 bases and J shed 2 bases, with 9 bases lying between them. From germline, CDR1 is SGHTA and CDR2 FQGNSA.

V gene TRBV6-5 combines with J gene TRBJ2-5; 7 nucleotides line up with TRBD2. The tail of the sequence fits TRBJ2-7 better, so the J call may be wrong. This CDR3 is 15 amino acids long. Germline assignment: CDR1 MNHEY and CDR2 SVGAGI. For the CDR3, the DNA is TGTGCCAGCAGTTACTCTGGGGAGGGAACCAACGAGCAGTACTTC. Translation gives CASSYSGEGTNEQYF.

This chain links TRBV28 with TRBJ2-5, with D uncertain. CDR1 is MDHEN, CDR2 SYDVKM, per germline. This CDR3 region has 17 residues. Trimming took 3 bases from V and 2 from J, leaving 19 bases between them. CDR3 sequence: CASSFSRWLRTQETQYF. For the CDR3, the DNA is TGTGCCAGCAGTTTCAGTCGGTGGCTTCGCACGCAAGAGACCCAGTACTTC.